These 29 T cell receptor beta chains were all obtained from the same sample, sequenced in a study of Graves' ophthalmopathy and Graves' hyperthyroidism. Amplified material comprised TCR beta CDR3 regions derived from RNA transcripts. First-round RT-PCR employed HTBI primers, with a second-round multiplex PCR after it. Using its own MiXCR run on the multiplex PCR reads, TCRdb lists one record per CDR3 protein. The sample records 600,000 to 950,000 distinct CDR3 sequences, roughly two fifths being singletons. Sequenced material: peripheral blood. All receptors come from an adult man with Graves' ophthalmopathy.

This rearrangement joins TRBV10-3 to TRBJ1-1; D is uncertain. This CDR3 spans 12 amino acids. Trimming left V 0 bases short and J 10 bases short, with 9 bases between. Looked up from germline, CDR1 is ENHRY and CDR2 is SYGVKD. The CDR3 is CAISESGFGAFF. In DNA, the CDR3 is TGTGCCATCAGTGAGTCGGGGTTTGGAGCTTTCTTT.

Only one count was recorded for this clonotype. The chain combines TRBV25-1 with TRBJ2-2; maybe TRBD1 (6 bases). Germline lookup yields CDR1 MGHDK and CDR2 SYGVNS. CDR3 length: 13 residues. V gave up 11 bases and J gave up 2 bases, with 12 bases separating them. This chain's CDR3 is CAARGGNTGELFF. The CDR3 region has the DNA TGTGCCGCTCGAGGGGGTAACACCGGGGAGCTGTTTTTT.

This clonotype was observed a handful of times. The rearrangement joins TRBV9 to TRBJ2-2; D not resolved. The CDR3 covers 14 residues. The V gene's germline CDR1 is SGDLS and CDR2 YYNGEE. Trimming stripped 5 bases from V and 1 base from J, with 9 bases between. The CDR3 region is CASSRIENTGELFF. DNA for the CDR3: TGTGCCAGCAGTAGGATAGAGAACACCGGGGAGCTGTTTTTT.

The chain has TRBV7-2 and TRBJ2-7; 7 bases are a match to TRBD1. The V gene's germline CDR1 is SGHTA and CDR2 FQGNSA. The V and J ends lost 5 bases and 4 bases, in that order; junction bases with no gene match: 11. This CDR3 spans 15 amino acids. The CDR3 bases are TGTGCCAGCAGCCCATTTCCGGGACAGATTTACGAGCAGTACTTC. This codes for CASSPFPGQIYEQYF.

The chain joins TRBV25-1 to TRBJ1-2; 11 bases match TRBD1. The CDR3 runs 15 residues. CDR1 and CDR2 (germline): MGHDK, SYGVNS. V was pared by 7 bases and J by 6 bases, with 10 bases of the junction left unmatched. The CDR3 nucleotides read TGTGCCAGCACACGGACAGGGGGCGTTGGGAATGGCTACACCTTC. Protein product: CASTRTGGVGNGYTF.

Ten or more counts support this clonotype. V gene TRBV20-1 combines with J gene TRBJ1-5; no clear D gene. Germline V lookup: CDR1 DFQATT, CDR2 SNEGSKA (reference sequence). V shed 2 bases and J shed 5 bases, with 7 bases lying between them. The CDR3 totals 12 residues. Here the CDR3 DNA reads TGCAGTGCTAGATCCAGCCATCAGCCCCAGCATTTT. This translates into CSARSSHQPQHF.

A word on this clonotype: An end of the junction differs from the germline gene, which may be a read error. The chain carries TRBV10-3 and TRBJ1-5, with D tentatively TRBD1 (6 bases). The CDR3 contains 15 residues. Germline V gene data show CDR1 as ENHRY and CDR2 as SYGVKD. The CDR3 nucleotides are TGTGCCAGCAGTTCACAGGGAGCGGTCAATCAGCCCCAGCATTTT. It specifies CASSSQGAVNQPQHF.

This clonotype was observed many times. This chain connects TRBV29-1 to TRBJ1-4; 7 positions match TRBD1. CDR1 is SQVTM, CDR2 ANQGSEA, per germline. V gave up 7 bases and J gave up 4 bases; unmatched junction bases: 6. This CDR3 has 13 residues. The DNA of the CDR3 is TGCAGCGGGGGACAGTCTAGTAATGAAAAACTGTTTTTT. It codes for CSGGQSSNEKLFF.

The chain employs TRBV7-9 and TRBJ2-5, with D uncertain. Germline V lookup: CDR1 SEHNR, CDR2 FQNEAQ (reference sequence). The ends were cut back, 3 bases at V and 2 bases at J, with 10 bases in the middle. The CDR3 has 14 amino acids. CDR3 region: CASSLIELQETQYF. For the CDR3, the DNA is TGTGCCAGCAGCTTGATTGAGTTACAAGAGACCCAGTACTTC.

This clonotype was observed a few times. V is TRBV10-3 and J is TRBJ2-7; 8 bases are shared with TRBD1. With V trimmed by 2 bases and J by 1 base, 10 bases remained unmatched. Germline CDR1 and CDR2: ENHRY and SYGVKD. This CDR3 comprises 17 residues. The CDR3 spells CAISEALTGGISYEQYF. CDR3 in DNA: TGTGCCATCAGTGAGGCCCTAACAGGGGGGATATCCTACGAGCAGTACTTC.

Concerning this clonotype: A much larger clone lies a single base off, so this may be a read error. Since the CDR3 does not end with the conserved phenylalanine or tryptophan, this likely comes from a read error. CDR3 bases: TGTGCCAGCAGCCCAGTCGTTGGGGCGAACTATGGCTACACCTCC. Translating gives CASSPVVGANYGYTS. The rearrangement links TRBV10-3 to TRBJ1-2; a possible D gene is TRBD1 (5 bases). Germline CDR1 reads ENHRY; CDR2 reads SYGVKD. This CDR3 spans 15 amino acids. Trimming cost V 10 bases and J 2 bases, with 20 bases left between them.

The chain joins TRBV19 to TRBJ1-2; D may be TRBD1 (5 bases). Germline CDR1 and CDR2: LNHDA and SQIVND (reference sequence). The CDR3 sequence is 17 residues long. Trimming removed 3 bases from V and 4 bases from J, with 21 bases in between. CDR3 bases: TGTGCCAGTAGTATCGAGCCCAGGGACGTCCGAGGCTATGGCTACACCTTC. Translating it yields CASSIEPRDVRGYGYTF.

This clonotype was counted once. V gene TRBV2 combines with J gene TRBJ2-3; TRBD1 matches at 10 bases. Germline CDR1 and CDR2: SNHLY and FYNNEI. The CDR3 is 15 amino acids. Trimming cost V 8 bases and J 4 bases; bases outside gene matches: 9. The CDR3 region has the DNA TGTGCCAGCCGGGACAGGGGCAGTTCAGCAGATACGCAGTATTTT. Its translation is CASRDRGSSADTQYF.

The V gene is TRBV19, the J gene TRBJ2-3, with D perhaps matching TRBD1 or TRBD2 (5 bases each). The germline V and J ends were trimmed by 6 bases and 5 bases, with 15 bases remaining between them. CDR3 length equals 14 residues. CDR1 is LNHDA and CDR2 is SQIVND in the germline V gene (reference sequence). CDR3 in amino acids: CASRTGQHGDTQYF. The CDR3 nucleotides are TGTGCCAGTAGGACGGGGCAACATGGAGATACGCAGTATTTT.

Note on this clonotype: Germline and junction disagree at one end, which may indicate a read error. V usage is TRBV9 and J usage is TRBJ2-7; maybe TRBD2 (6 bases). CDR1 and CDR2 from the germline V gene are SGDLS and YYNGEE. This CDR3 contains 14 residues. CDR3 sequence: CASRPAGGVGEQHF. CDR3 coding DNA: TGTGCCAGCAGACCAGCGGGTGGGGTTGGCGAGCAGCACTTC.

This clonotype was observed many times. The V and J genes are TRBV24-1 and TRBJ1-5; TRBD1 is a possible D gene (5 bases). The CDR3 consists of 14 residues. Germline-derived CDR1 and CDR2 are KGHDR and SFDVKD. The V gene lost 1 base and the J gene lost 5 bases, with 8 bases spanning the gap. For the CDR3, the DNA is TGTGCCACCAGTGATTTTCGGGGACATCAGCCCCAGCATTTT. Its translation is CATSDFRGHQPQHF.

This clonotype has at least ten counts. This chain uses TRBV7-7 with TRBJ2-2; D is unresolved. This CDR3 is built from 14 residues. Germline V CDR1 and CDR2: SSHAT, FNYEAQ (reference sequence). The germline V and J ends were trimmed by 3 bases and 1 base, with 6 bases remaining between them. The CDR3 nucleotides are TGTGCCAGCAGCTTGTGGGAGAACACCGGGGAGCTGTTTTTT. Residues: CASSLWENTGELFF. Based on the CDR3 plus reference TRBV7-7 and TRBJ2-2, the full variable domain is GAGVSQSPRYKVTKRGQDVTLRCDPISSHATLYWYQQALGQGPEFLTYFNYEAQPDKSGLPSDRFSAERPEGSISTLTIQRTEQRDSAMYRCASSLWENTGELFFGEGSRLTVL.

The sample holds a few counts of this clonotype. The chain uses TRBV2 and TRBJ2-7; possible D gene TRBD1, 6 bases. The CDR3 is 14 amino acids. Trimming removed 1 base at V and 6 bases at J, with 13 bases between. Germline values: CDR1 SNHLY, CDR2 FYNNEI. CDR3 residues: CASSEVVRGSEQYF. In DNA, the CDR3 is TGTGCCAGCAGTGAAGTAGTCAGGGGATCCGAGCAGTACTTC.

This clonotype was observed a few times. V is TRBV12-3 or TRBV12-4 and J is TRBJ1-6; 7 bases line up with TRBD1. With V trimmed by 6 bases and J by 3 bases, 5 bases remained unmatched. The CDR3 covers 15 residues. CDR3 in amino acids: CASRWDSNYNSPLHF. CDR3 nucleotides: TGTGCCAGCAGGTGGGACAGCAACTATAATTCACCCCTCCACTTT.

This clonotype appeared a few times. The V gene is TRBV20-1, the J gene TRBJ1-1; D unclear. Germline values: CDR1 DFQATT, CDR2 SNEGSKA (reference sequence). The CDR3 totals 12 residues. Trimming cost V 6 bases and J 3 bases, with 11 bases left between them. In DNA, the CDR3 is TGCAGTGCCCCATTCCTGTACACTGAAGCTTTCTTT. It specifies CSAPFLYTEAFF.

The rearrangement uses TRBV24-1 and TRBJ2-5; 11 positions match TRBD2. Trimming removed 12 bases from V and 4 bases from J; junction bases left unmatched: 9. The CDR3 sequence is 14 residues long. Germline V gene sequence: CDR1 KGHDR, CDR2 SFDVKD. The DNA of the CDR3 is TGTGCCTGGAGCCCAACTAGCGGGGGAGAGACCCAGTACTTC. This codes for CAWSPTSGGETQYF.

In this sample, this clonotype turned up many times. The rearrangement uses TRBV15 and TRBJ1-6, with TRBD1 identical over 7 bases. CDR1 is LNHNV, CDR2 YYDKDF, per germline (reference sequence). This CDR3 region has 15 residues. Trimming at V came to 1 base and at J to 7 bases, leaving 4 bases not matched to a gene. The CDR3 sequence: CATSRGDRDNSPLHF. CDR3 nucleotides: TGTGCCACCAGCAGAGGGGACAGAGACAATTCACCCCTCCACTTT.

The V call is TRBV29-1, the J call TRBJ2-7, with TRBD1 matching over 8 bases. The CDR3 is 13 amino acids. CDR1 and CDR2 (germline): SQVTM, ANQGSEA. The V gene end was trimmed by 0 bases and the J gene end by 9 bases; junction bases not matched to a gene: 7. The CDR3 coding sequence is TGCAGCGTTGAAGACGCGACAGGGGATGGGCAGTACTTC. It specifies CSVEDATGDGQYF.

The chain is built from TRBV20-1 and TRBJ1-1, with D possibly TRBD1 on 5 matching bases. Per the germline V gene, CDR1 is DFQATT and CDR2 is SNEGSKA (reference sequence). V was shortened by 4 bases and J by 7 bases, with 13 bases between the two germline ends. This CDR3 spans 12 amino acids. CDR3: CSAIPNDSEAFF. The CDR3 region has the DNA TGCAGTGCTATCCCTAATGACAGTGAAGCTTTCTTT.

At least ten counts were recorded for this clonotype. The V call is TRBV29-1, the J call TRBJ1-1, with D unclear. The CDR3 runs 11 residues. Germline V gene data show CDR1 as SQVTM and CDR2 as ANQGSEA. Trimming took 6 bases from V and 7 from J, leaving 12 bases between them. CDR3 sequence reads: CSVWTGGEAFF. The CDR3 nucleotides are TGCAGCGTATGGACTGGAGGTGAAGCTTTCTTT.

This chain joins TRBV29-1 and TRBJ2-7; 8 nucleotides align to TRBD2. The germline V gene encodes CDR1 SQVTM and CDR2 ANQGSEA. The CDR3 has 11 residues. Trimming at V came to 7 bases and at J to 4 bases, leaving 3 bases not matched to a gene. CDR3 nucleotide sequence: TGCAGCGGCTTAGCGGGGTACGAGCAGTACTTC. Its protein is CSGLAGYEQYF.

There are many counts of this clonotype. V and J are TRBV6-5 and TRBJ1-6, with 8 bases matching TRBD1. Germline assignment: CDR1 MNHEY and CDR2 SVGAGI. V shed 5 bases, J shed 6 bases, and the junction held 3 bases outside the gene matches. This CDR3 comprises 14 residues. CDR3 amino acids: CASSLGQVNSPLHF. In DNA, the CDR3 is TGTGCCAGCAGTCTGGGACAGGTTAATTCACCCCTCCACTTT.

Many counts were recorded for this clonotype. This sequence joins TRBV20-1 and TRBJ2-7, with D hard to call. The CDR3 extends over 13 amino acids. Trimming cost V 1 base and J 4 bases, with 11 bases left between them. Germline V gene lookup returns CDR1 DFQATT and CDR2 SNEGSKA (reference sequence). CDR3 region: CSARVPLVYEQYF. Written as DNA, the CDR3 is TGCAGTGCTAGAGTTCCTTTGGTTTACGAGCAGTACTTC.

This clonotype appeared a few times. The CDR3 sequence: CAISDSGAANEKLFF. CDR3 in DNA: TGTGCCATCAGTGACTCAGGGGCAGCTAATGAAAAACTGTTTTTT. This chain joins TRBV10-3 and TRBJ1-4; D perhaps matches TRBD1 (6 bases). Germline V gene lookup returns CDR1 ENHRY and CDR2 SYGVKD. The length of the CDR3 is 15 residues. The V and J ends lost 3 bases and 3 bases respectively, with 11 bases between them.